The clone carrying this T cell receptor beta chain was seen just once. The target antigen is unknown. These data come from a study of CD8+CD57+ T cells in acquired aplastic anemia. Whole-study findings and limits: Significance was not reached for CD8+ Simpson's diversity between patients and controls. Between patients and controls, twenty-nine CD8+ CDR3 sequences were found in common.

Trimming left V 0 bases short and J 4 bases short, with 9 bases between. CDR3 size: 14 residues. Germline CDR1 and CDR2: MGHRA and YSYEKL. TCR beta VDJ combinations and CDR3 sequences were profiled from genomic DNA. One entry per CDR3 protein results from TCRdb running MiXCR on the reads. This sample carries around 200,000 distinct CDR3 sequences, less than 65% of them seen once, and the ten largest clones take roughly 42%. Patients chosen for sequencing had CD8+CD57+ cells that had expanded, as shown by flow cytometry. This chain connects TRBV4-1 to TRBJ1-2; D ambiguous. Sequences were obtained from sorted CD4+, CD8+, or CD8+CD57+ T cells (not recorded which) from PBMCs. This TCR was recovered from a human donor with aplastic anemia. CDR3 in amino acids: CASSQERHLYGYTF. DNA of the CDR3: TGCGCCAGCAGCCAAGAGAGGCACCTCTATGGCTACACCTTC.